A single sample gave rise to the 6 T cell receptor beta chains below, sequenced in a study of Tregs in tolerant kidney transplant recipients. TCRdb's table, derived via immunoSEQ multiplex PCR, lists solely in-frame clones and lacks some. This table holds 100,000 to 130,000 clones, 85% to 90% found once. The sequencing here drew on CD4+ T cells from blood, taken before the transplant. These receptors came from a human donor who received a combined kidney and bone marrow transplant.

This sequence joins TRBV5-1 and TRBJ2-5; the match to TRBD2 covers 8 bases. The CDR3 sequence is 17 residues long. The germline CDR1 and CDR2 sequences are SGHRS and YFSETQ. J lost 1 base, V lost 2 bases, and 10 bases had no gene match. Here the CDR3 DNA reads TGCGCCAGCAGCTTTACGCCAGCGGGGGCATCCCAAGAGACCCAGTACTTC. Its translation is CASSFTPAGASQETQYF. The variable domain in full, with the rest retrieved from reference TRBV5-1 and TRBJ2-5, is KAGVTQTPRYLIKTRGQQVTLSCSPISGHRSVSWYQQTPGQGLQFLFEYFSETQRNKGNFPGRFSGRQFSNSRSEMNVSTLELGDSALYLCASSFTPAGASQETQYFGPGTRLLVL.

This clone occurred a few times. The rearrangement links TRBV4-3 to TRBJ1-5, with a weak D call TRBD1 (6 bases). Trimming shortened V by 0 bases and J by 6 bases, and 12 bases separated the two germline ends. Germline CDR1 is LGHNA and CDR2 is YSLEER. This CDR3 is built from 15 residues. CDR3 nucleotides: TGCGCCAGCAGCCAAGACTGGGCAGGGGTTCAGCCCCAGCATTTT. Translation: CASSQDWAGVQPQHF.

Concerning this clone itself: Other DNA variants within this sample encode the same CDR3. The chain uses TRBV27 and TRBJ2-1; 7 nucleotides match TRBD2. Germline assignment: CDR1 MNHEY and CDR2 SMNVEV (reference sequence). V lost 8 bases, J lost 4 bases, and 5 bases stayed unmatched. The CDR3 totals 13 residues. CDR3 residues: CASSRDYYNEQFF. The CDR3, as DNA: TGTGCCAGCTCCCGGGACTATTACAATGAGCAGTTCTTC.

The genes are TRBV7-2 and TRBJ1-2; 7 nucleotides line up with TRBD1. The germline gives CDR1 SGHTA, CDR2 FQGNSA. This CDR3 is 14 amino acids long. V was clipped by 8 bases and J by 4 bases; unmatched bases: 10. CDR3 residues: CASRRGGQSYGYTF. In DNA form, the CDR3 reads TGTGCCAGCCGGCGAGGGGGACAGAGCTATGGCTACACCTTC.

This chain joins TRBV30 and TRBJ1-5; D perhaps matches TRBD1 (5 bases). This CDR3 is built from 13 residues. Germline lookup yields CDR1 GTSNPN and CDR2 SVGIG (reference sequence). The V and J ends lost 2 bases and 7 bases respectively, with 12 bases between them. As DNA, the CDR3 is TGTGCCTGGAGTAGCGGGGGTTTGCAGCCCCAGCATTTT. It encodes CAWSSGGLQPQHF.

About this clone: The junction and the germline gene differ at one end; a read error may be behind it. The rearrangement joins TRBV4-1 to TRBJ2-1, with D possibly being TRBD2 (6 bases). Germline CDR1 reads MGHRA; CDR2 reads YSYEKL. There are 14 residues in the CDR3. The CDR3 loop reads CVSSNPSDYNEQFF. The CDR3 nucleotides are TGCGTCAGCAGCAACCCTAGCGACTACAATGAGCAGTTCTTC.